These T cell receptor beta chains were read from a single sample in a study of PD-1 blockade in classical Hodgkin lymphoma. Data came from immunoSEQ multiplex PCR; TCRdb stores just in-frame clones and leaves some out. The sample shows tens of thousands of clones, about 90% of them seen only once. The specimen was peripheral blood mononuclear cells (PBMCs), collected before the fourth cycle of nivolumab. The receptors originated from a human donor with classical Hodgkin lymphoma. CDR3s include the opening cysteine and the closing phenylalanine or tryptophan. Clone size appears in some rows only: once, few, many, or a class for an expanded clone.

TRBV5-8,NA,CASSVSGGVKPEQYF
TRBV19,NA,CASRLLVTGELFF
TRBV14,NA,CASSRFGDEQFF
TRBV5-1,NA,CASSEAGGNIQYF
TRBV2,NA,CASSEGALNQPQHF
TRBV5-6,once,CASSLQGDGSPLHF
TRBV7-9,NA,CASSFTSADTQYF
TRBV7-9,once,CASSLSGETQYF
TRBV28,NA,CASSLSRGYNEQFF
TRBV9,NA,CASSAGTNHREYF
TRBV5-3,NA,CARSQHLAGGQLAKNIQYF
TRBV5-1,few,CASSMGQGNYGYTF
TRBV4-1,NA,CASSQGRAGAQETQYF
TRBV5-1,NA,CASSLAQLAGHNEQFF
TRBV6-5,NA,CASSYAGTGSYNEQFF
TRBV5-1,NA,CASSITGFGNYGYTF
TRBV6-6,few,CAIDFYGTDEQFF
TRBV7-9,NA,CASSLDRIDSLGGYTF
TRBV28,NA,CASSKPGQGFNEQFF
TRBV5-1,NA,CASSLVAGGPSEQFF
TRBV5-1,once,CASSFGQGETQYF
TRBV28,NA,CASSSPSGGAWEKLFF
TRBV7-2,NA,CASSLTYGRGQGKTDTQYF
TRBV6-6,NA,CASSYPRVGDREKLFF
TRBV5-1,NA,CASSRLQETQYF
TRBV5-1,few,CASSPVGWTEAFF
TRBV5-1,NA,CASSPPAANTGELFF
TRBV5-1,NA,CASSLGGQGPSQETQYF
TRBV5-1,once,CASSSTGVVNEKLFF
TRBV5-1,NA,CASSPLPGQGFEQFF
TRBV5-1,NA,CASSLTAGSYEQYF
TRBV5-1,NA,CASSLWTQRYQETQYF
TRBV6-6,NA,CASSPETGYGYTF
TRBV6-1,NA,CASSPTGVNEQYF
TRBV5-1,once,CASSPPLKSYEQYF
TRBV7-2,once,CASSDQGDGNQPQHF
TRBV19,NA,CASSILWTGSTNEKLFF
TRBV5-1,NA,CASSLTAGKGEQYF
TRBV6-4,NA,CASSEVAGGADTQYF
TRBV7-2,NA,CASSVGGALYYEQYF
TRBV10-3,NA,CAISDERNTEAFF
TRBV7-9,NA,CASSLLGAGAKNIQYF
TRBV7-9,NA,CASSIRGGTHQETQYF
TRBV5-1,NA,CASSLAGTSGGASEQYF
TRBV28,NA,CASSKPGQGPANYGYTF
TRBV2,NA,CASSAEQSNQPQHF
TRBV6-5,NA,CASSYGQGPPYEQYF
TRBV7-9,NA,CASSLTNGGQGADTQYF
TRBV14,NA,CASSQDSLIAGGTDTQYF
TRBV7-6,NA,CASSLLGQGFNQPQHF
TRBV2,once,CASTIAGGYNEQFF
TRBV5-1,once,CASSRQGGTGETQYF
TRBV29-1,NA,CSVGFGGYEQYF
TRBV11-2,NA,CASSLSSPGQMIQYF
TRBV10-1,NA,CASSERTGGESTEAFF
TRBV9,few,CASSGGTGMNDEQFF
TRBV14,NA,CASSQDVQGPNTEAFF